Following are 26 T cell receptor beta chains from one sample sequenced in a study of T-cell memory formation after mild COVID-19. Each CDR3 protein gets one entry after TCRdb re-called the 5' RACE reads with MiXCR. The table shows about 560,000 distinct CDR3 sequences, with roughly 17% occurring only once. The sample comprised PBMCs or a T cell subset sorted from them (not recorded which). The source is an adult woman who had mild COVID-19 (a few samples of this study predate the infection). Cell type and time point are not known.

The chain couples TRBV20-1 to TRBJ2-3; D is ambiguous. The CDR3 length is 16 residues. V lost 4 bases and J 4 bases, leaving 21 bases between the germline ends. The V gene's germline CDR1 is DFQATT and CDR2 SNEGSKA (reference sequence). The CDR3 sequence is CSAKTFADLGSDTQYF. The CDR3 DNA reads TGCAGTGCTAAAACGTTTGCGGATCTCGGCTCAGATACGCAGTATTTT.

The V gene is TRBV5-1, the J gene TRBJ2-2, with D maybe TRBD1 (6 bases). Per the germline V gene, CDR1 is SGHRS and CDR2 is YFSETQ. Deletions cut 0 bases from V and 4 bases from J, with 10 bases between. The CDR3 extends over 15 amino acids. CDR3 sequence reads: CASSLAGESTGELFF. The CDR3 region has the DNA TGCGCCAGCAGCTTGGCAGGGGAGAGCACCGGGGAGCTGTTTTTT. Full variable domain (missing parts from reference TRBV5-1 and TRBJ2-2): KAGVTQTPRYLIKTRGQQVTLSCSPISGHRSVSWYQQTPGQGLQFLFEYFSETQRNKGNFPGRFSGRQFSNSRSEMNVSTLELGDSALYLCASSLAGESTGELFFGEGSRLTVL.

This clonotype was counted between two and nine times. The chain has TRBV4-1 and TRBJ2-3, with 9 bases lining up with TRBD1. The CDR3 covers 14 residues. V gave up 5 bases and J gave up 6 bases; unmatched junction bases: 6. CDR1 MGHRA and CDR2 YSYEKL come from the germline V gene. Written as DNA, the CDR3 is TGCGCCAGCAGCTCCGGGACAGGGATCGATACGCAGTATTTT. Its protein is CASSSGTGIDTQYF.

The chain carries TRBV7-9 and TRBJ2-2; no clear D gene. Trimming left V 5 bases short and J 6 bases short, with 13 bases between. CDR1 is SEHNR and CDR2 is FQNEAQ in the germline V gene (reference sequence). The CDR3 contains 14 residues. The CDR3 DNA reads as TGTGCCAGCAGCACGCCGGTCTGGCCCGGGGAGCTGTTTTTT. Protein: CASSTPVWPGELFF.

The chain carries TRBV6-5 and TRBJ1-6; TRBD1 matches 8 bases. Per the germline V gene, CDR1 is MNHEY and CDR2 is SVGAGI. V gave up 7 bases and J gave up 7 bases; unmatched junction bases: 12. This CDR3 contains 16 residues. CDR3 nucleotides: TGTGCCAGCACCGACGGGAGCGACAGGGGAAATTCACCCCTCCACTTT. Translation: CASTDGSDRGNSPLHF.

This clonotype appeared a few times. The rearrangement joins TRBV5-1 to TRBJ2-4; 8 positions match TRBD1. Germline trimming cut 4 bases from V and 9 bases from J; bases unmatched to any gene: 3. Germline CDR1 is SGHRS and CDR2 is YFSETQ. The CDR3 length is 12 residues. The CDR3 DNA follows: TGCGCCAGCAGCACCGGGACAGGCATTCAGTACTTC. Translating gives CASSTGTGIQYF.

J is TRBJ2-7 and V is TRBV20-1, with D possibly called TRBD1 or TRBD2 (5 bases each). The CDR3 consists of 14 residues. Germline values: CDR1 DFQATT, CDR2 SNEGSKA (reference sequence). V dropped 3 bases and J dropped 7 bases, with 19 bases sitting between them. CDR3 sequence reads: CSARVRGGSWEQYF. The CDR3 DNA reads TGCAGTGCTAGGGTCCGGGGCGGGTCTTGGGAGCAGTACTTC.

This chain links TRBV5-1 with TRBJ2-4, with D maybe TRBD2 (6 bases). Trimming stripped 3 bases from V and 7 bases from J, with 14 bases between. CDR1 is SGHRS, CDR2 YFSETQ, per germline. The CDR3 runs 14 residues. In DNA form, the CDR3 reads TGCGCCAGCAGCTCGCCCCCCCTAGCGAACATTCAGTACTTC. This translates into CASSSPPLANIQYF.

V usage is TRBV20-1 and J usage is TRBJ1-1, with D maybe TRBD1 (6 bases). The germline V gene encodes CDR1 DFQATT and CDR2 SNEGSKA (reference sequence). CDR3 length: 12 residues. Trimming took 2 bases from V and 6 from J, leaving 10 bases between them. CDR3 residues: CSARIGGPEAFF. The CDR3 region has the DNA TGCAGTGCTAGAATAGGGGGGCCTGAAGCTTTCTTT.

V is TRBV27 and J is TRBJ2-1, with 11 bases aligning to TRBD2. V lost 7 bases to trimming and J lost 1 base; unmatched junction nucleotides: 3. The CDR3 has 15 residues. Germline CDR1 is MNHEY and CDR2 is SMNVEV (reference sequence). DNA of the CDR3: TGTGCCAGCAAGGTAGCGGGGGGGTCCTACAATGAGCAGTTCTTC. It specifies CASKVAGGSYNEQFF.

The CDR3 nucleotides are TGTGCCAGCAGCCCCAATCCGGGACAGGGGGCCCCTGCAACTAATGAAAAACTGTTTTTT. Its protein product is CASSPNPGQGAPATNEKLFF. The chain employs TRBV7-9 and TRBJ1-4, with 12 bases matching TRBD1. Trimming removed 5 bases from V and 0 bases from J; junction bases left unmatched: 13. The CDR3 is 20 residues long. CDR1 SEHNR and CDR2 FQNEAQ come from the germline V gene (reference sequence).

This clonotype was recorded a few times. The rearrangement joins TRBV20-1 to TRBJ1-2; maybe TRBD1 (6 bases). This CDR3 is 13 amino acids long. The germline gives CDR1 DFQATT, CDR2 SNEGSKA (reference sequence). V lost 8 bases and J 4 bases, leaving 17 bases between the germline ends. Here the CDR3 reads CSPRGGLSYGYTF. The DNA of the CDR3 is TGCAGTCCCCGTGGGGGGCTCTCCTATGGCTACACCTTC.

This chain joins TRBV7-6 and TRBJ2-1; TRBD2 agrees at 7 bases. J gave up 0 bases and V 5 bases, and 7 bases lay outside the gene matches. Germline V gene sequence: CDR1 SGHVS, CDR2 FNYEAQ. The CDR3 totals 16 residues. This CDR3 is CASSGEGDSSYNEQFF. The CDR3 region has the DNA TGTGCCAGCAGCGGGGAGGGCGACAGCTCCTACAATGAGCAGTTCTTC.

There are a few counts of this clonotype. V and J are TRBV6-5 and TRBJ2-1, with D uncertain. The V gene lost 5 bases and the J gene lost 2 bases, with 16 bases spanning the gap. Germline CDR1 reads MNHEY; CDR2 reads SVGAGI. This CDR3 has 16 amino acids. The chain's CDR3 is CASSSVFAATYNEQFF. The CDR3 nucleotides are TGTGCCAGCAGTAGTGTATTCGCGGCTACCTACAATGAGCAGTTCTTC.

This clonotype was counted ten times or more. This rearrangement joins TRBV3-1 to TRBJ2-7; weak D call: TRBD1 (5 bases). The CDR3 covers 16 residues. With 0 bases removed from V and 1 base from J, the gap between germline ends came to 13 bases. CDR1 LGHDT and CDR2 YNNKEL come from the germline V gene (reference sequence). The CDR3 nucleotides read TGTGCCAGCAGCCAAGATGAGGACATTCAATCCTACGAGCAGTACTTC. Its protein product is CASSQDEDIQSYEQYF.

Only a few counts were recorded for this clonotype. The chain has TRBV24-1 and TRBJ2-2, with TRBD2 as a possible D gene (6 bases). V was trimmed by 2 bases and J by 2 bases, leaving 11 bases between them. Germline CDR1 and CDR2: KGHDR and SFDVKD. This CDR3 spans 16 amino acids. CDR3 coding DNA: TGTGCCACCAGTGATTACCGCGGGACCAACACCGGGGAGCTGTTTTTT. This sequence encodes CATSDYRGTNTGELFF.

V and J are TRBV12-3 or TRBV12-4 and TRBJ1-5, with 9 bases matching TRBD1. Unmatched junction bases numbered 10, after V lost 7 bases and J lost 9 bases. The length of the CDR3 is 14 residues. The CDR3 nucleotides read TGTGCCAGCACCTCTGGGACAGGGTTCTGGCCCCAGCATTTT. This encodes CASTSGTGFWPQHF.

This clonotype was seen a few times. This chain uses TRBV7-3 with TRBJ2-3, with 14 bases lining up with TRBD2. V trimming: 4 bases; J trimming: 8 bases; junction bases outside the gene matches: 5. Looked up from germline, CDR1 is SGHTA and CDR2 is FQGTGA. This CDR3 has 15 residues. CDR3 DNA sequence: TGTGCCAGCAGCTCAACTGGGACTAGCGGGAGTACGCAGTATTTT. Protein: CASSSTGTSGSTQYF.

This clonotype appeared a few times. CDR3 sequence reads: CASSFEASSYNEQFF. DNA of the CDR3: TGTGCCAGCAGCTTTGAGGCAAGCTCCTACAATGAGCAGTTCTTC. The rearrangement uses TRBV7-9 and TRBJ2-1; D call uncertain. Germline V gene data show CDR1 as SEHNR and CDR2 as FQNEAQ (reference sequence). The CDR3 covers 15 residues. V was trimmed by 3 bases and J by 0 bases, leaving 9 bases between them. Based on the CDR3 plus reference TRBV7-9 and TRBJ2-1, the full variable domain is DTGVSQNPRHKITKRGQNVTFRCDPISEHNRLYWYRQTLGQGPEFLTYFQNEAQLEKSRLLSDRFSAERPKGSFSTLEIQRTEQGDSAMYLCASSFEASSYNEQFFGPGTRLTVL.

This clonotype has more than one count but fewer than ten. The V call is TRBV29-1, the J call TRBJ2-5, with 8 nucleotides matching TRBD1. Germline values: CDR1 SQVTM, CDR2 ANQGSEA. V lost 5 bases and J lost 5; bases outside the gene matches: 10. CDR3 length equals 14 residues. CDR3: CSVTGQGTVETQYF. CDR3 nucleotide sequence: TGCAGCGTTACCGGACAGGGTACTGTTGAGACCCAGTACTTC.

This clonotype has a handful of counts. This sequence joins TRBV10-3 and TRBJ2-6; the D gene is possibly TRBD1 (6 bases). CDR1 and CDR2 (germline): ENHRY, SYGVKD. The CDR3 loop spans 18 amino acids. V lost 0 bases to trimming and J lost 2 bases, with 14 bases between them. Here the CDR3 DNA reads TGTGCCATCAGTGAGTCGTCGCAGGGGCCCACTGGGGCCAACGTCCTGACTTTC. This translates into CAISESSQGPTGANVLTF.

This clonotype turned up a few times. The rearrangement joins TRBV12-3 or TRBV12-4 to TRBJ1-2; D may be TRBD1 (5 bases). Trimming cost V 8 bases and J 10 bases, with 20 bases left between them. The CDR3 has 13 residues. In DNA form, the CDR3 reads TGTGCCAGCGGGGACGGGGTCGAGGGCAACTACACCTTC. Its protein is CASGDGVEGNYTF.

The chain couples TRBV15 to TRBJ2-7; TRBD1 might be the D (6 bases). The CDR3 extends over 13 amino acids. The V end was cut by 3 bases, the J end by 5 bases, with 11 bases between. The germline V gene encodes CDR1 LNHNV and CDR2 YYDKDF (reference sequence). The chain's CDR3 is CATSSGTRDEQYF. The CDR3 DNA reads TGTGCCACCAGCAGCGGGACAAGGGACGAGCAGTACTTC.

The V and J genes are TRBV10-3 and TRBJ2-1; TRBD2 agrees at 9 bases. Germline V gives CDR1 ENHRY, CDR2 SYGVKD. The trim removed 0 bases at V and 9 bases at J, leaving 6 bases unmatched. CDR3 length: 15 amino acids. CDR3 coding DNA: TGTGCCATCAGTGAGTCCAGTGGACTAGCGCTTGAGCAGTTCTTC. Translated, it gives CAISESSGLALEQFF.

V is TRBV12-3 or TRBV12-4 and J is TRBJ1-4, with TRBD1 as a possible D gene (6 bases). V dropped 5 bases and J dropped 8 bases, with 15 bases sitting between them. CDR3 length: 14 residues. The CDR3 loop is CASSPLRRGEKLFF. CDR3 bases: TGTGCCAGCAGTCCTCTGCGAAGGGGGGAAAAACTGTTTTTT.

The chain is built from TRBV7-9 and TRBJ1-1; no firm D call. CDR1 is SEHNR and CDR2 is FQNEAQ in the germline V gene (reference sequence). V was clipped by 2 bases and J by 1 base, with 11 bases between them. The CDR3 contains 15 residues. The CDR3 loop reads CASSLMGTANTEAFF. Here the CDR3 DNA reads TGTGCCAGCAGCTTAATGGGAACCGCGAACACTGAAGCTTTCTTT.